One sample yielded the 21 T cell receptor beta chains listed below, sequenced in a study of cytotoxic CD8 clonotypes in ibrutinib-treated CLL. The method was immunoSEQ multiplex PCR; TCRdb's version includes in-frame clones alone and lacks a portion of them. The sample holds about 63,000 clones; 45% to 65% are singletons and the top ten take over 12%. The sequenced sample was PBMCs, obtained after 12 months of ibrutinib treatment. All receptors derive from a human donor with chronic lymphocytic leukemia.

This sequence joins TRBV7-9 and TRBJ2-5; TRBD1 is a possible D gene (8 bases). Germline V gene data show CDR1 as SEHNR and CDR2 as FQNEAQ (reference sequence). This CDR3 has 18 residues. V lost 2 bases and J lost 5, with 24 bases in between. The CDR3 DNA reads TGTGCCAGCAGCTTATGGACAGGGAGTCTAGCGGCCTGGGAGACCCAGTACTTC. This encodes CASSLWTGSLAAWETQYF.

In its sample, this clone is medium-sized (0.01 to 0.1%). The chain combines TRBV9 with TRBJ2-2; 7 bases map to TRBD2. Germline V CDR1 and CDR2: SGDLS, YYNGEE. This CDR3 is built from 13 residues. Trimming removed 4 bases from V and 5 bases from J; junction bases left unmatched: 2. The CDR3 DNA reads TGTGCCAGCAGCACGCGGGAGACCGGGGAGCTGTTTTTT. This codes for CASSTRETGELFF.

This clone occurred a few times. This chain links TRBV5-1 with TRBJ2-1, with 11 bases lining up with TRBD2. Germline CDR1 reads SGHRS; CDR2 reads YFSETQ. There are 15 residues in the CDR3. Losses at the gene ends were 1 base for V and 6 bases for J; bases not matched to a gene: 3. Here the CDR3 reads CASSLLTSGGNEQFF. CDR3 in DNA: TGCGCCAGCAGCTTGCTTACTAGCGGGGGCAATGAGCAGTTCTTC. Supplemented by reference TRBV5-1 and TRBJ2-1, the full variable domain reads KAGVTQTPRYLIKTRGQQVTLSCSPISGHRSVSWYQQTPGQGLQFLFEYFSETQRNKGNFPGRFSGRQFSNSRSEMNVSTLELGDSALYLCASSLLTSGGNEQFFGPGTRLTVL.

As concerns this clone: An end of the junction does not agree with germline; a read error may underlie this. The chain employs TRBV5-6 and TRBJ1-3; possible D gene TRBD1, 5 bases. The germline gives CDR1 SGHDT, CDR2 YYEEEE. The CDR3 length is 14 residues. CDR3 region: CASNLSWGGNTIYF. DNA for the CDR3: TGTGCCAGCAACTTGTCCTGGGGCGGAAACACCATATATTTT. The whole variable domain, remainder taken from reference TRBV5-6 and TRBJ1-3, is DAGVTQSPTHLIKTRGQQVTLRCSPKSGHDTVSWYQQALGQGPQFIFQYYEEEERQRGNFPDRFSGHQFPNYSSELNVNALLLGDSALYLCASNLSWGGNTIYFGEGSWLTVV.

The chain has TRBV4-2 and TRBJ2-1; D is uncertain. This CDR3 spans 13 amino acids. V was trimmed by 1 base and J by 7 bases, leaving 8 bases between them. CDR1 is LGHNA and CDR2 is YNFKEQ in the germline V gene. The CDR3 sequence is CASSQVVANEQFF. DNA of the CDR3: TGTGCCAGCAGCCAAGTAGTGGCAAATGAGCAGTTCTTC.

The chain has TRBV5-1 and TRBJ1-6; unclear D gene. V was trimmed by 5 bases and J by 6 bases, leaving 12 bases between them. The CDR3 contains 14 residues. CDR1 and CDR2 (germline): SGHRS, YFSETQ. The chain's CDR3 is CASRYGASNSPLHF. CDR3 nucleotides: TGCGCCAGCAGATATGGAGCGTCTAATTCACCCCTCCACTTT.

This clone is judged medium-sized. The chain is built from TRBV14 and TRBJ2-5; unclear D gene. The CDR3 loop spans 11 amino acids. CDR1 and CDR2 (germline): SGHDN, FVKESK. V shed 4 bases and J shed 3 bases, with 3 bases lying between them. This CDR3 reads CASSREETQYF. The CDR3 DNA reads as TGTGCCAGCAGCCGAGAAGAGACCCAGTACTTC.

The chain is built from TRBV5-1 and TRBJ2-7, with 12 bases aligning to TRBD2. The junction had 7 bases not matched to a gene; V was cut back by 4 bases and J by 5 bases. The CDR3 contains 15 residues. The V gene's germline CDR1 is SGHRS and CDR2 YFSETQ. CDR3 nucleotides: TGCGCCAGCAGCAGGGGACTAGCGGGTGACGACGAGCAGTACGTC. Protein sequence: CASSRGLAGDDEQYV.

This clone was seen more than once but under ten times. CDR3 amino acids: CASSTLRSSYNEQFF. In DNA, the CDR3 is TGTGCCAGTAGTACCCTGAGGAGCTCCTACAATGAGCAGTTCTTC. The V call is TRBV19, the J call TRBJ2-1; the D is unclear. Germline V gene lookup returns CDR1 LNHDA and CDR2 SQIVND (reference sequence). The CDR3 totals 15 residues. V lost 4 bases, J lost 0 bases, and 10 bases lay in between. Looking up the rest from reference TRBV19 and TRBJ2-1 gives the full variable domain: DGGITQSPKYLFRKEGQNVTLSCEQNLNHDAMYWYRQDPGQGLRLIYYSQIVNDFQKGDIAEGYSVSREKKESFPLTVTSAQKNPTAFYLCASSTLRSSYNEQFFGPGTRLTVL.

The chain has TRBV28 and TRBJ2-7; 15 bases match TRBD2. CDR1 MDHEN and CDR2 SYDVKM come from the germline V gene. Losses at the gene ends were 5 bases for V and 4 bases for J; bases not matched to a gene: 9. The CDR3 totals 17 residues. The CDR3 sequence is CASSTRTGTSGRYEQYF. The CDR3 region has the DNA TGTGCCAGCAGTACGAGAACCGGGACTAGCGGGAGGTACGAGCAGTACTTC.

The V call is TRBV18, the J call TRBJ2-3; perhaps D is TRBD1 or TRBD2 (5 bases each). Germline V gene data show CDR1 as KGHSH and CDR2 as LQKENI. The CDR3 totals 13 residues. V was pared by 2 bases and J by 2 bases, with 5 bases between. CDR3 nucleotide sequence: TGTGCCAGCTCACCAGGGACCACAGATACGCAGTATTTT. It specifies CASSPGTTDTQYF.

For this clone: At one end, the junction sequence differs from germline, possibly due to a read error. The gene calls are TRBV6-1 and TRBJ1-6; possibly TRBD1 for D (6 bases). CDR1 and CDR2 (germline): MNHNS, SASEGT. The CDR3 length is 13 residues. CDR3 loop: CASSAGTNSPLHF. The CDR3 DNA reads TGTGCCAGCAGCGCGGGGACAAATTCTCCCCTCCACTTT.

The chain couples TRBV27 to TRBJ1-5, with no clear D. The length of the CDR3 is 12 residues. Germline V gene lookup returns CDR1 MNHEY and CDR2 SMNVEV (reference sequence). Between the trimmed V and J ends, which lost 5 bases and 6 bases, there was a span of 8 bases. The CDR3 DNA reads TGTGCCAGCAGTAGAGGCGGTCAGCCCCAGCATTTT. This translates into CASSRGGQPQHF.

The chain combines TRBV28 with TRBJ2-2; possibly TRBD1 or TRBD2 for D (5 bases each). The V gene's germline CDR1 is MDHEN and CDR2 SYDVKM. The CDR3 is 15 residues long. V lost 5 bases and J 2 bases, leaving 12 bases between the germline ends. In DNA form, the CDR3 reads TGTGCCAGCAGTACCCAGGGACCAAACACCGGGGAGCTGTTTTTT. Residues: CASSTQGPNTGELFF.

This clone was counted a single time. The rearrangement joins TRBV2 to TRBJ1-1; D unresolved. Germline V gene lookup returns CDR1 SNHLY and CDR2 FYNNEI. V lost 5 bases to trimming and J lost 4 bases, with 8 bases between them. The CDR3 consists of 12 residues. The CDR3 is CASSPHFTEAFF. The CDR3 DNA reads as TGTGCCAGCAGTCCCCATTTCACTGAAGCTTTCTTT.

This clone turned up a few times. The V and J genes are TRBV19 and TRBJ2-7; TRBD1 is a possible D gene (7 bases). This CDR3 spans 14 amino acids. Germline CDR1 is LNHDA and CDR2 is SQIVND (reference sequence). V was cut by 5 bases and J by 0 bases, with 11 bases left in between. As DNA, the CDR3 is TGTGCCAGTAGTTCAGGGGGGCCCTCCTACGAGCAGTACTTC. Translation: CASSSGGPSYEQYF.

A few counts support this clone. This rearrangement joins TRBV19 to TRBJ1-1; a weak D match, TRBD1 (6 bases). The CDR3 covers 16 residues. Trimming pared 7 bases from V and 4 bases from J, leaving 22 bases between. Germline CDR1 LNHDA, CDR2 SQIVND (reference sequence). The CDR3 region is CASTLLTPRGGTEAFF. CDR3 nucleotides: TGTGCCAGTACTCTGCTGACCCCCAGGGGCGGCACTGAAGCTTTCTTT.

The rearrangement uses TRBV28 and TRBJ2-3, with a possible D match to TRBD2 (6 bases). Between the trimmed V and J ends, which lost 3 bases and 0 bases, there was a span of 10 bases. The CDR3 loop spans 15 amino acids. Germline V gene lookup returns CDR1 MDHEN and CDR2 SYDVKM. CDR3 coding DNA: TGTGCCAGCAGTTTCAGCGGGCCGAGCACAGATACGCAGTATTTT. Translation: CASSFSGPSTDTQYF.

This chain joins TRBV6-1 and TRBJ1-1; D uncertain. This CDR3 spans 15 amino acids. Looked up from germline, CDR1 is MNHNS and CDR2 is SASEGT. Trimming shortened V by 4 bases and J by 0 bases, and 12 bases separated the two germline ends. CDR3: CASSVRQLVNTEAFF. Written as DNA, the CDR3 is TGTGCCAGCAGTGTGCGGCAGTTGGTGAACACTGAAGCTTTCTTT.

DNA of the CDR3: TGTGCCAGCAGCTCTCCGGGACTAGCGGGAGGATCCTACAATGAGCAGTTCTTC. Translation: CASSSPGLAGGSYNEQFF. The chain couples TRBV14 to TRBJ2-1; TRBD2 aligns across 15 bases. Germline CDR1 SGHDN, CDR2 FVKESK. The CDR3 runs 18 residues. V trimming: 5 bases; J trimming: 1 base; junction bases outside the gene matches: 6. Drawing the rest from reference TRBV14 and TRBJ2-1, the complete variable domain is EAGVTQFPSHSVIEKGQTVTLRCDPISGHDNLYWYRRVMGKEIKFLLHFVKESKQDESGMPNNRFLAERTGGTYSTLKVQPAELEDSGVYFCASSSPGLAGGSYNEQFFGPGTRLTVL.

CDR3 in DNA: TGTGCCAGCAGCTTGAGCGGGAGATTCAACACCATATATTTT. It is translated as CASSLSGRFNTIYF. V is TRBV5-6 and J is TRBJ1-3; D is ambiguous. V lost 1 base and J 7 bases, leaving 12 bases between the germline ends. CDR3 length: 14 amino acids. Germline CDR1 and CDR2: SGHDT and YYEEEE.